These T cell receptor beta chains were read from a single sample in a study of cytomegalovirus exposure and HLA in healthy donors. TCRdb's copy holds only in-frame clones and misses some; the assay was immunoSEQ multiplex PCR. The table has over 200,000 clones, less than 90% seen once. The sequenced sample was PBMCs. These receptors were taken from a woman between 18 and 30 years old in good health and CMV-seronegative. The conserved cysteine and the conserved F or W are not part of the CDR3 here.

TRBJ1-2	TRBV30	AWSVSLSRTYGYT
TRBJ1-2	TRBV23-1	ASSQSIAQGPNYGYT
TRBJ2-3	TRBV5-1	ASSSASGQFTQY
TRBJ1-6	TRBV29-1	SVSGDRGKGPYNSPLH
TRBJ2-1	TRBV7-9	ASRDGANEQF
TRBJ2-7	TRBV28	ASHRTSGTTRQY
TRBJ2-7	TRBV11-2	ASSHRGEQY
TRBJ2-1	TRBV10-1	ASSHDWTRNEQF
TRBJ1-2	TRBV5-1	ASSLKGSHGYT
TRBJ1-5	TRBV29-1	SVGDQPQH
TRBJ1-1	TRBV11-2	ASSLVGRAGTEAF
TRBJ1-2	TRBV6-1	ASAPTDNYGYT
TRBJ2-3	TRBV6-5	ASSPVFGGTDTQY
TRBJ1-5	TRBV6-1	ASSVRGGVQPQH
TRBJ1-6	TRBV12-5	ASGSTVNSPLH
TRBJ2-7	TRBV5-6	ASSLSRFSYEQY
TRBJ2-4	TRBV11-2	ASSSPQGFSNIQY
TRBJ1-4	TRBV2	ASWQGQALNEKLF
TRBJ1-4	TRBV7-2	ASSLGGGGNEKLF
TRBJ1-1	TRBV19	ASSIGPRAGNTEAF
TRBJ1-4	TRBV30	AWTLQDTNEKLF
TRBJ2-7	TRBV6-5	ASSWDRDRGYEQY
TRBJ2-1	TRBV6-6	ASSYSREEQF
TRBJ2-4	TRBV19	ASSYSGTGGIQY
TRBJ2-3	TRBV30	AWTSPGLAAGTDTQY
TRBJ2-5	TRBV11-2	ASSPDRGRAQY
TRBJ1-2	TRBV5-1	ASSWDPDGDYGYT
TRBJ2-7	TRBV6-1	ASSEAPALTYEQY
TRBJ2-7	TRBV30	AGDGTGDYEQY
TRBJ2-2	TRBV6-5	ASNRQGVDGELF
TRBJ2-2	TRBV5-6	ASSLAKGREYTGELF
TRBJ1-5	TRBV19	ASSGHRAGRSNQPQH
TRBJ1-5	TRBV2	ASSNTGGQPQH
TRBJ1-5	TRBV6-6	ASAPSGGDQPQH
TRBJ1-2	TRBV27	ASSLAGYGYT
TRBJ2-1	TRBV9	ASSVVGDEQF
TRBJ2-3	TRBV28	ASSASGRASADTQY
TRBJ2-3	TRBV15	ATSRDDSMQY
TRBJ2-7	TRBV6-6	ASHMTGDFTYEQY
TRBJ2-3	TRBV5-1	ASNGLSGRTDTQY
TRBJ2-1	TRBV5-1	ASSSSGTRGGEQF
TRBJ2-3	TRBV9	ASSVATGGADTQY
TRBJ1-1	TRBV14	ASSQDLPSSGNTEAF
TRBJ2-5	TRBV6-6	ASRMTVQETQY
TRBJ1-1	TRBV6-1	ASSERLQGVAF
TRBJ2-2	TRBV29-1	SVHVRQSGELF
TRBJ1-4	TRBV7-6	ASSLGTVGEKLF
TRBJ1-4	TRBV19	ASSDELGNEKLF